Each of the 19 T cell receptor beta chains below was sequenced from the same sample in a study of T cells in Graves' hyperthyroidism and ophthalmopathy. RNA transcripts were the template for amplifying TCR beta CDR3 regions. TCR CDR3 underwent first-round RT-PCR with the HTBI primer set. TCRdb redid the calling of the multiplex PCR reads with MiXCR, one entry per CDR3 protein. The sample has around 500,000 distinct CDR3 sequences; about 20% are singletons. The source material was blood. All receptors come from a woman aged 70-85 years with Graves' ophthalmopathy.

This clonotype came up once. This chain connects TRBV5-6 to TRBJ1-1; possible D gene TRBD1, 6 bases. Trimming took 4 bases from V and 0 from J, leaving 16 bases between them. This CDR3 has 16 residues. The V gene's germline CDR1 is SGHDT and CDR2 YYEEEE. In nucleotides, the CDR3 is TGTGCCAGCAGCCGCGGACAGACCCTAATGAACACTGAAGCTTTCTTT. Translation gives CASSRGQTLMNTEAFF.

As concerns this clonotype: A much larger clone lies a single base off, so this may be a read error. The chain couples TRBV27 to TRBJ1-5; D possibly corresponds to TRBD1 (5 bases). The CDR3 has 15 amino acids. CDR1 is MNHEY, CDR2 SMNVEV, per germline (reference sequence). In DNA, the CDR3 is TGTGCCGGCAGTTTATCGGCAGGGAGCAATCAGCCCCAGCATTTT. Amino acid sequence: CAGSLSAGSNQPQHF.

The CDR3 region has the DNA TGTGCCAGCACCCATTACAGCGGGAGCATCACAGATACGCAGTATTTT. Translation gives CASTHYSGSITDTQYF. V is TRBV6-1 and J is TRBJ2-3, with TRBD2 matching 8 bases. J was trimmed by 2 bases and V by 7 bases; bases with no gene match: 11. The CDR3 extends over 16 amino acids. The germline V gene encodes CDR1 MNHNS and CDR2 SASEGT.

A few counts support this clonotype. The rearrangement uses TRBV28 and TRBJ2-5, with 8 bases matching TRBD2. Germline V gene lookup returns CDR1 MDHEN and CDR2 SYDVKM. After removal of 2 bases from V and 5 bases from J, the junction contained 7 bases not matched to a gene. The CDR3 has 15 amino acids. In nucleotides, the CDR3 is TGTGCCAGCAGTTTACCGGCGGGAGGTGGGGAGACCCAGTACTTC. Translating it yields CASSLPAGGGETQYF. The full variable domain, its missing parts supplied by reference TRBV28 and TRBJ2-5, is DVKVTQSSRYLVKRTGEKVFLECVQDMDHENMFWYRQDPGLGLRLIYFSYDVKMKEKGDIPEGYSVSREKKERFSLILESASTNQTSMYLCASSLPAGGGETQYFGPGTRLLVL.

This clonotype has at least ten counts. The V gene is TRBV28, the J gene TRBJ2-7, with D possibly TRBD2 on 6 matching bases. The CDR3 has 12 amino acids. Germline CDR1 is MDHEN and CDR2 is SYDVKM. The ends were cut back, 4 bases at V and 9 bases at J, with 13 bases in the middle. This chain's CDR3 is CASSSAGLGQYF. DNA of the CDR3: TGTGCCAGCAGTTCCGCGGGGCTGGGGCAGTACTTC.

This clonotype appeared many times. The V call is TRBV5-1, the J call TRBJ1-1; a weak D match, TRBD1 (5 bases). Per the germline V gene, CDR1 is SGHRS and CDR2 is YFSETQ. The CDR3 is 14 amino acids. The germline V and J ends were trimmed by 1 base and 3 bases, with 10 bases remaining between them. CDR3 loop: CASSLWGRDTEAFF. DNA of the CDR3: TGCGCCAGCAGCTTGTGGGGCCGGGACACTGAAGCTTTCTTT.

This sequence joins TRBV10-3 and TRBJ2-7; 7 bases line up with TRBD1. V was pared by 6 bases and J by 5 bases, with 10 bases of the junction left unmatched. Germline V CDR1 and CDR2: ENHRY, SYGVKD. This CDR3 is 14 amino acids long. The CDR3 spells CAISSLGGENEQYF. As DNA, the CDR3 is TGTGCCATCAGCTCTCTAGGGGGCGAAAACGAGCAGTACTTC.

The chain recombines TRBV5-5 with TRBJ2-1; 9 nucleotides line up with TRBD1. The CDR3 contains 15 residues. Trimming removed 3 bases from V and 1 base from J; junction bases left unmatched: 2. Germline V gives CDR1 SGHKS, CDR2 YYEKEE (reference sequence). CDR3 coding DNA: TGTGCCAGCAGCTCTGGGACAGGGTCCTACAATGAGCAGTTCTTC. Its protein product is CASSSGTGSYNEQFF.

This clonotype occurred a few times. J is TRBJ1-2 and V is TRBV5-1; 9 bases match TRBD1. The trim removed 0 bases at V and 8 bases at J, leaving 8 bases unmatched. This CDR3 spans 15 amino acids. From germline, CDR1 is SGHRS and CDR2 YFSETQ. CDR3 in amino acids: CASSLAGTGSSGYTF. CDR3 sequence (DNA): TGCGCCAGCAGCTTGGCCGGGACAGGGTCGTCGGGCTACACCTTC.

This clonotype was recorded a few times. The chain employs TRBV7-2 and TRBJ1-4; the D gene is possibly TRBD1 (5 bases). The germline V gene encodes CDR1 SGHTA and CDR2 FQGNSA. The CDR3 sequence is 13 residues long. Trimming removed 4 bases from V and 8 bases from J, with 11 bases in between. Here the CDR3 DNA reads TGTGCCAGCAGCTGGCGGGGGGGGGAAAAACTGTTTTTT. Its protein product is CASSWRGGEKLFF. Combining the CDR3 with reference TRBV7-2 and TRBJ1-4 gives the whole variable domain GAGVSQSPSNKVTEKGKDVELRCDPISGHTALYWYRQSLGQGLEFLIYFQGNSAPDKSGLPSDRFSAERTGGSVSTLTIQRTQQEDSAVYLCASSWRGGEKLFFGSGTQLSVL.

The chain is built from TRBV10-2 and TRBJ1-1; a possible D gene is TRBD1 (5 bases). V was pared by 7 bases and J by 0 bases, with 12 bases between. This CDR3 has 14 amino acids. Germline V gene sequence: CDR1 WSHSY, CDR2 SAAADI. For the CDR3, the DNA is TGCGCCAGCAAAAAGGGGACCATGAACACTGAAGCTTTCTTT. Translation gives CASKKGTMNTEAFF.

This chain joins TRBV19 and TRBJ2-1, with TRBD1 matching over 8 bases. Germline V gene data show CDR1 as LNHDA and CDR2 as SQIVND (reference sequence). The CDR3 is 15 amino acids. V was pared by 1 base and J by 2 bases, with 1 base of the junction left unmatched. The CDR3 spells CASSIGTGTYNEQFF. DNA of the CDR3: TGTGCCAGTAGTATAGGGACAGGGACCTACAATGAGCAGTTCTTC.

This clonotype was detected a few times. This sequence joins TRBV4-2 and TRBJ2-7; D ambiguous. V lost 3 bases and J lost 7, with 7 bases in between. The germline V gene has CDR1 LGHNA and CDR2 YNFKEQ. CDR3 length equals 11 residues. CDR3 coding DNA: TGTGCCAGCAGCCATTTGGATGAGCAGTACTTC. As protein: CASSHLDEQYF.

This sequence joins TRBV9 and TRBJ2-1; D gene unclear. Germline CDR1 reads SGDLS; CDR2 reads YYNGEE. This CDR3 has 15 residues. Between the trimmed V and J ends, which lost 3 bases and 6 bases, there was a span of 16 bases. The DNA for the CDR3 is TGTGCCAGCAGCGCAAGACTGGGTTCTGGCAATGAGCAGTTCTTC. This sequence encodes CASSARLGSGNEQFF.

To note about this clonotype: One junction end does not reproduce the germline sequence, and a read error may be involved. This rearrangement joins TRBV29-1 to TRBJ2-3, with 7 bases fitting TRBD2. The CDR3 contains 15 residues. Germline CDR1 SQVTM, CDR2 ANQGSEA. CDR3 in amino acids: CSVARTAGHTDAQYF. Here the CDR3 DNA reads TGCAGCGTTGCCCGTACAGCGGGGCACACAGATGCGCAGTATTTT.

This clonotype came up a few times. V and J are TRBV20-1 and TRBJ2-1; possibly TRBD2 for D (6 bases). This CDR3 spans 14 amino acids. Germline V gene lookup returns CDR1 DFQATT and CDR2 SNEGSKA (reference sequence). Trimming pared 0 bases from V and 9 bases from J, leaving 15 bases between. The CDR3 spells CSARDPGRGSEQFF. CDR3 nucleotide sequence: TGCAGTGCTAGAGATCCAGGACGGGGGAGTGAGCAGTTCTTC.

The V and J genes are TRBV18 and TRBJ1-5; tentative D call: TRBD1 (5 bases). The germline V gene has CDR1 KGHSH and CDR2 LQKENI. The CDR3 is 14 amino acids. Trimming stripped 2 bases from V and 6 bases from J, with 11 bases between. CDR3 DNA sequence: TGTGCCAGCTCACCAGGGGGGGTTGGTCAGCCCCAGCATTTT. Protein product: CASSPGGVGQPQHF. Combining the CDR3 with reference TRBV18 and TRBJ1-5 gives the whole variable domain NAGVMQNPRHLVRRRGQEARLRCSPMKGHSHVYWYRQLPEEGLKFMVYLQKENIIDESGMPKERFSAEFPKEGPSILRIQQVVRGDSAAYFCASSPGGVGQPQHFGDGTRLSIL.

This clonotype was recorded a few times. V and J are TRBV6-4 and TRBJ1-5; no firm D call. Germline CDR1 MRHNA, CDR2 SNTAGT. The CDR3 totals 14 residues. Deletions cut 2 bases from V and 4 bases from J, with 9 bases between. CDR3 nucleotides: TGTGCCAGCAGTGACAGGACGAGGAATCAGCCCCAGCATTTT. As protein: CASSDRTRNQPQHF.

In the case of this clonotype: This may be a read error: a much more frequent sequence differs by one nucleotide. The V and J genes are TRBV12-3 or TRBV12-4 and TRBJ2-1; tentatively, D is TRBD2 (5 bases). The CDR3 is made up of 14 amino acids. V shed 3 bases and J shed 10 bases, with 16 bases lying between them. The CDR3 is CASSFSGGLQEQFF. The CDR3 coding sequence is TGTGCCAGCAGTTTCTCCGGAGGATTGCAGGAGCAGTTCTTC.